This T cell receptor beta chain originates from a study of regulatory T cells in long-lasting Graves disease (dated by TCRdb to the early 2020s). As for the study more broadly: Patients with newly diagnosed Graves' disease had been on antithyroid drugs for under 3 months. Persistent Graves' disease patients were compared with newly diagnosed Graves' disease patients by peripheral blood TCR sequencing and RNA sequencing. The study took place in China and was registered as a clinical trial. A total of around 35 samples underwent TCR sequencing: 13 from persistent and around 20 from newly diagnosed Graves' disease patients.

This clonotype came up a few times. Its specific antigen is unknown. No much larger clone exists at a distance of one base, and base qualities are not known. Broader findings and caveats from the paper: The authors noted that the small sample size was a limitation that may lower accuracy. Lower TCR Shannon entropy and fewer highly expanded clones were observed in persistent Graves' disease patients than in newly diagnosed patients, which suggested clonal expansion. Only the TCR beta chain was sequenced and analyzed. Persistent disease showed preferential use of TRBV28, TRBJ1-2 and TRBJ2-5, whereas newly diagnosed disease favored TRBV20-1 and TRBJ2-1. The study examined only peripheral blood because the primary lesion, thyroid tissue, could not be accessed. More public clonotypes were shared among persistent patients (roughly 2,700) than among newly diagnosed patients (966).

The library was built by means of multiplex PCR. TCRdb lists the instrument as Illumina HiSeq 4000. iRepertoire HTBI primers and Arm-PCR amplification of CDR3 regions were used to construct TCR beta libraries. Before sequencing, the PCR products went through gel purification. In the authors' own workflow: Across samples, fewer than 70 TRBV and approximately 15 TRBJ segments were identified and used for gene usage analysis of CDR3 amino acid clonotypes. COPE and FqMerger were used to merge the filtered high-quality paired reads into contigs. BLAST was used to align contigs to IMGT TRBV, TRBD and TRBJ reference genes, and CDR3 was defined according to IMGT. Any clonotype with a frequency above 0.1% was counted as a highly expanded clone. Shannon entropy served as the measure of repertoire diversity, while the Gini coefficient captured V-J evenness. Public clonotypes were defined as clonotypes shared by more than one individual. Starting from the raw public reads, TCRdb applied fastp trimming at Q25, assembled clones with MiXCR and retained in-frame beta chains. Every distinct CDR3 protein forms one entry, paired with its most common genes and DNA. These V and J calls derive from TCRdb rather than the authors' analysis. The sample table records hundreds of thousands of distinct CDR3 sequences; around an eighth of these occur just once. Together, the top ten hold about 9.1% of the sample.

The meaning of the sample's time point label: newly diagnosed GD, antithyroid drugs for less than 3 months. For both TCR sequencing and RNA sequencing, RNA was extracted from PBMCs using TRIzol. The diagnosis of Graves' disease followed American Thyroid Association guidelines. The patients came from an endocrinology department in Xi'an, China. From each patient, around 9.3 milliliters of peripheral blood was collected into an EDTA anticoagulant tube. Ficoll Paque Plus density gradient separation was used to isolate PBMCs, and no further T cell sorting was done. An Agilent 2100 Bioanalyzer and agarose gel were used to check RNA quality, and a NanoDrop 2000 was used to measure RNA concentration. V trim: 3 bases; J trim: 7 bases; unmatched bases: 6. CDR1 and CDR2 are drawn from the germline V gene: SGHDT, YYEEEE. CDR3 length: 14 amino acids, cysteine to phenylalanine. Only the CDR3 part of the read is kept: 42 bases, read in frame from the first base.

In addition, the sample was reused for a study of T cells in Graves' hyperthyroidism and ophthalmopathy. Per the second study: Stable Graves' hyperthyroidism was defined as the absence of progression to ophthalmopathy over 18 months of follow-up. Hyperthyroidism patients were newly diagnosed, with disease duration under 2 months, and aged 18 to 65 years. Any patient with an uncontrolled infection, another autoimmune disease, pregnancy or lactation was excluded. Clinical symptoms, serum thyroxine and TRAb, thyroid ultrasound, and orbital computed tomography formed the basis for the diagnoses. The first round of RT-PCR for the TCR CDR3 was performed with the HTBI primer set and the Qiagen OneStep RT-PCR kit. Blood samples also contained most of the expanded thyroid clonotypes (frequency above 0.001), which suggests that blood repertoires may reflect thyroid immune responses. A model built on a 13 V-J signature distinguished ophthalmopathy from stable hyperthyroidism, reaching around 87% sensitivity and approximately 83% specificity in cross-validation and 80%/75% in testing. In validation, the model predicted progression to ophthalmopathy with approximately 69% sensitivity and approximately 74% specificity, a median of about 6.7 months before onset. To identify TCR V-J signatures that set the groups apart, the researchers used a discovery cohort of about a hundred patients, made up of 40 to 45 with Graves' ophthalmopathy and about 59 with stable Graves' hyperthyroidism. Prospective prediction of ophthalmopathy was tested in an independent validation cohort consisting of 18 to 20 hyperthyroidism patients and some 17 patients who later progressed to ophthalmopathy. For training and testing, the 95 to 100 patients in the discovery cohort were randomly divided in a 7:3 ratio. In addition, the study compared T-cell repertoires in thyroid tissue and in blood from a handful of Graves' hyperthyroidism patients. Once sampling was done, hyperthyroidism patients were given methimazole at a starting dose of 30 mg daily, whereas ophthalmopathy patients were given high-dose intravenous methylprednisolone. Libraries were constructed in a second round of multiplex PCR, after which size selection and purification were performed. Paired-end sequencing of the libraries was performed with 100 bp reads on an Illumina HiSeq2000. SOAPnuke was used to process the raw data, with reads discarded if the reads contained adapters or uncalled bases, had a mean Phred below 15, or lacked an exact constant-primer or identifier match. COPE v1.2.5 was used to merge the high-quality paired reads, and each unique nucleotide sequence was defined as a clonotype. MiTCR v1.1 was used to align clonotypes to the IMGT TRBV, TRBD and TRBJ reference segments. Analysis was restricted to V-J combinations with a frequency above 0.0001, which covered about 99% of repertoires. A TCS score was defined as the ratio between F50 (clonal expansion) and ExV (chaos), using BLOSUM62-based TCRdist between CDR3 peptides within each V-J. Welch's t-statistics and random forest reduced 450 to 600 V-J features to roughly 13, which were used in a naive Bayes classifier (R e1071). No statistical method was used to fix the sample size in advance, and group allocation was not hidden from the investigators. The paper describes TCR Vbeta CDR3 sequencing of some 130 peripheral blood samples, made up of 40 to 45 ophthalmopathy patients, roughly 75 hyperthyroidism patients and 17 progressor patients.

Sequencing was performed on peripheral blood mononuclear cells (PBMCs), taken at new diagnosis, from a patient treated with antithyroid drugs. The chain is assembled from TRBV5-6 and TRBJ2-3; a stretch of 9 junction bases matches TRBD1. The sequence was obtained from a young man with Graves disease. Donor details come from another sample of the same person, matched by shared clones. CDR3 sequence: CASSYPTGGNTQYF. The DNA sequence reads TGTGCCAGCAGCTATCCGACAGGGGGGAATACGCAGTATTTT.